This TCR beta chain comes out of a study of response to subunit inactivated influenza vaccine. The study's findings and limits: The study's authors posited that every seasonal influenza vaccination enlists few new T cells.

The CDR3 is made up of 15 amino acids. Germline assignment: CDR1 SGHVS and CDR2 FQNEAQ. MiXCR was run by TCRdb on the RT-PCR reads, yielding one entry per CDR3 protein. This repertoire shows hundreds of thousands of distinct CDR3 sequences, 10% to 15% found once; its top ten account for around 13%. This clonotype occurred once. Its antigen is not known. The junction does not match germline at one end; this may be a read error. The source of this sequence is a man aged 50-60 years who received an inactivated influenza vaccine. Sample: PBMCs from blood, taken about 40 days after vaccination. The genes are TRBV7-8 and TRBJ2-1; TRBD2 matches at 8 bases. This chain's CDR3 is CASSAGRGSNNEQFF. The CDR3 DNA is TGTGCCAGCAGCGCCGGGAGGGGCTCCAACAATGAGCAGTTCTTC.